This T cell receptor (beta chain) came from a study of early T cells in non-severe SARS-CoV-2 infection. MiXCR, run by TCRdb on the 5' RACE reads, gives a single entry per CDR3 protein. The sample includes about 77,000 distinct CDR3 sequences, 7.5% to 10% of them seen just once. CDR3 length: 12 amino acids. The germline V gene has CDR1 MDHEN and CDR2 SYDVKM. V lost 2 bases and J 6 bases, leaving 7 bases between the germline ends. The sequence derives from an adult who was a healthcare worker with PCR-confirmed SARS-CoV-2 infection or an uninfected control (not recorded which). The gene calls are TRBV28 and TRBJ1-1; D is ambiguous. The source material was whole blood. The CDR3 coding sequence is TGTGCCAGCAGTTTAAAGCGCTCTGAAGCTTTCTTT. Its translation: CASSLKRSEAFF.